Listed here are 4 T cell receptor beta chains from one sample, sequenced in a study of beta chain features in type 1 diabetes. Antigen specificity for these receptors is unknown. Expressed TCRB transcripts were sequenced after all isolated RNA was converted to cDNA. Assay: immunoSEQ multiplex PCR; the TCRdb copy retains only in-frame clones and omits some. This table holds roughly 150,000 clones, roughly 8% found once. Study outcomes and limitations: Shortening of TCRB CDR3s, moderate but significant, appeared in all four CD4+ subsets of Type 1 diabetes patients.

The sample comprised central memory CD4+ T cells from blood. These receptors were obtained from a young woman with type 1 diabetes.

This clone was counted only a few times. V usage is TRBV4-2 and J usage is TRBJ2-3, with TRBD2 matching over 10 bases. V trimming: 2 bases; J trimming: 1 base; junction bases outside the gene matches: 3. The CDR3 contains 16 residues. From germline, CDR1 is LGHNA and CDR2 YNFKEQ. CDR3: CASSQPAGGGTDTQYF. CDR3 nucleotides: TGTGCCAGCAGCCAACCAGCGGGAGGGGGCACAGATACGCAGTATTTT.

This clone was counted a few times. The chain employs TRBV9 and TRBJ2-7; D is possibly TRBD1 (5 bases). Germline values: CDR1 SGDLS, CDR2 YYNGEE. Trimming stripped 0 bases from V and 6 bases from J, with 10 bases between. The CDR3 has 13 amino acids. DNA of the CDR3: TGTGCCAGCAGCGTAGGACAGCTCGCCGAGCAGTACTTC. Amino acid sequence: CASSVGQLAEQYF.

This chain connects TRBV6-6 to TRBJ2-7, with 8 bases matching TRBD1. CDR1 is MNHNY, CDR2 SVGAGI, per germline (reference sequence). Trimming at V came to 8 bases and at J to 2 bases, leaving 8 bases not matched to a gene. This CDR3 region has 14 residues. The CDR3 region is CASGRTGTTYEQYF. CDR3 DNA: TGTGCCAGCGGAAGGACAGGGACCACCTACGAGCAGTACTTC.

This clone was observed a handful of times. This sequence joins TRBV13 and TRBJ2-2, with D perhaps TRBD1 (6 bases). The CDR3 runs 15 residues. V shed 0 bases and J shed 5 bases, with 10 bases lying between them. CDR1 and CDR2 (germline): PRHDT, FYEKMQ (reference sequence). CDR3 DNA: TGTGCCAGCAGCTTAGGGCAGGGGTCGACCGGGGAGCTGTTTTTT. Translated: CASSLGQGSTGELFF.